This T cell receptor (beta chain) was sequenced during a study of CD8+ T cells in alopecia areata. Regarding treatment: oral pan-JAK inhibitor, 5-10 mg twice daily. Extraction of RNA preceded its reverse transcription into cDNA, which served as the sequencing template. Using immunoSEQ multiplex PCR, the repertoire was profiled, and TCRdb retains in-frame clones only, with some absent. The sample holds more than 95,000 clones, around 60% seen once. CDR3 size: 14 residues. The germline gives CDR1 MNHEY, CDR2 SMNVEV (reference sequence). V lost 6 bases to trimming and J lost 5 bases; unmatched junction nucleotides: 10.

The TCR was taken from a human donor with alopecia areata. The chain joins TRBV27 to TRBJ2-7; TRBD1 matches at 7 bases. The source was CD4+ T cells sorted from blood, collected at week 4, from a patient treated with tofacitinib. The chain's CDR3 is CASSSLLGGNEQYF. The CDR3 region has the DNA TGTGCCAGCAGCTCTCTTCTAGGGGGCAACGAGCAGTACTTC.